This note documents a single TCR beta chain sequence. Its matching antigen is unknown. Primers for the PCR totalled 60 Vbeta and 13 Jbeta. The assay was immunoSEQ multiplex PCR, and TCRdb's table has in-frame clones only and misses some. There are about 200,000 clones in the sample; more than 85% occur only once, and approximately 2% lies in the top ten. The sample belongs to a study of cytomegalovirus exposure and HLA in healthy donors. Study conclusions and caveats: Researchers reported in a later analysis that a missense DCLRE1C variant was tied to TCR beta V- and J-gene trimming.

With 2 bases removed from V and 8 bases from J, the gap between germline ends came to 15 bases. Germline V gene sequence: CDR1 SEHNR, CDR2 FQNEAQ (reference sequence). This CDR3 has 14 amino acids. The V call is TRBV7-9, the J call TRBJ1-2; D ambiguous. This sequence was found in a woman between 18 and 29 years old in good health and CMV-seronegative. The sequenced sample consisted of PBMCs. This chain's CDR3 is CASSLRIEGSGYTF. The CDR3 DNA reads TGTGCCAGCAGCTTAAGAATAGAGGGATCAGGCTACACCTTC.